These 6 T cell receptor beta chains were sequenced from one sample in a study of T cells expressing NK-cell markers. TCRdb reprocessed the 5' RACE reads; each CDR3 protein has one entry and no DNA is given. This sample lists over 150,000 distinct CDR3 sequences; its ten largest clones have 20% to 25%. Sequencing was carried out using blood T cells: a sorted CD56 or NKG2C T cell subset, CD4+ or CD8+ T cells, or bulk PBMC T cells (not recorded which). The receptors derive from a man aged 18 to 70 in good health.

The chain joins TRBV9 to TRBJ1-2. This CDR3 has 12 amino acids. From germline, CDR1 is SGDLS and CDR2 YYNGEE. The chain's CDR3 is CASSPPQYGYTF.

This chain connects TRBV29-1 to TRBJ2-7. CDR3 length equals 13 residues. Germline V gene lookup returns CDR1 SQVTM and CDR2 ANQGSEA. Here the CDR3 reads CSVKLAANYEQYF.

This rearrangement joins TRBV4-1 to TRBJ2-7. The CDR3 has 15 residues. CDR1 MGHRA and CDR2 YSYEKL come from the germline V gene. This CDR3 is CASSQVAESSYEQYF.

V is TRBV19 and J is TRBJ2-2. The germline gives CDR1 LNHDA, CDR2 SQIVND (reference sequence). The CDR3 sequence is 18 residues long. CDR3 loop: CASSSSGATAINTGELFF.

The chain has TRBV5-1 and TRBJ1-1; TCRdb picks TRBD1, but there is no DNA to check that call. Germline CDR1 and CDR2: SGHRS and YFSETQ. This CDR3 contains 13 residues. The CDR3: CASSFGANTEAFF. Full variable domain (rest looked up from reference TRBV5-1 and TRBJ1-1): KAGVTQTPRYLIKTRGQQVTLSCSPISGHRSVSWYQQTPGQGLQFLFEYFSETQRNKGNFPGRFSGRQFSNSRSEMNVSTLELGDSALYLCASSFGANTEAFFGQGTRLTVV.

The chain uses TRBV6-1 and TRBJ2-3; TCRdb reports TRBD1, a call that lacks DNA to check it against. The germline V gene encodes CDR1 MNHNS and CDR2 SASEGT. The CDR3 covers 15 residues. This CDR3 is CASIKHRGLTDTQYF.